This paragraph covers one T cell receptor beta chain sequence. There are 18 residues in the CDR3. With V trimmed by 0 bases and J by 4 bases, 10 bases remained unmatched. Germline V gene lookup returns CDR1 SGHNT and CDR2 YYREEE (reference sequence). Replicate PCRs for sorted subsets used around 200 ng DNA; this equaled around 28,000 T cell genomes. Clones were sequenced by immunoSEQ multiplex PCR, and TCRdb holds only the in-frame ones, with some missing. Among 2 million to 2.5 million clones listed, 85% to 95% were seen once. The sample belongs to a study of shared clonotypes between healthy human individuals.

This TCR was sampled from a man aged 18 to 29 in good health. Sequenced material: naive CD4+ T cells sorted from blood. Subset noted: CD45RA+ positively selected. V is TRBV5-4 and J is TRBJ2-5; TRBD2 agrees at 12 bases. CDR3 DNA: TGTGCCAGCAGCTTGGCGGGACTAGCGGGTCGCGGGGGAGAGACCCAGTACTTC. Translated: CASSLAGLAGRGGETQYF. Together with reference TRBV5-4 and TRBJ2-5, the CDR3 gives the full variable domain: ETGVTQSPTHLIKTRGQQVTLRCSSQSGHNTVSWYQQALGQGPQFIFQYYREEENGRGNFPPRFSGLQFPNYSSELNVNALELDDSALYLCASSLAGLAGRGGETQYFGPGTRLLVL.